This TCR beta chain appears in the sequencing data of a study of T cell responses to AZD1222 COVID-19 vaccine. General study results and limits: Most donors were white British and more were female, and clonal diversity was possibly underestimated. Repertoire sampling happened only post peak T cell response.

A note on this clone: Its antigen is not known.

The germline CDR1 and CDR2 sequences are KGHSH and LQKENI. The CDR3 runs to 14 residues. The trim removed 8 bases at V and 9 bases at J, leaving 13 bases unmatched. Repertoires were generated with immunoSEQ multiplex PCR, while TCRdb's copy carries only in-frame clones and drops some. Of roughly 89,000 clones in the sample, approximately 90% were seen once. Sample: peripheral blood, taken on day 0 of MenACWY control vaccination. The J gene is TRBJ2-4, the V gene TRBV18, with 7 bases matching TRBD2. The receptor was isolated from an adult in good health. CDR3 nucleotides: TGTGCCAGCGCTTTCGGGACTACCCGAGGCATTCAGTACTTC. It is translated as CASAFGTTRGIQYF.